This T cell receptor beta chain was identified in a study of naive and memory T cell subsets. Findings and caveats of the study: Expression changes during T cell differentiation may affect RNA-based TCR counts.

Both TRBC1 and TRBC2 were covered by a beta constant-region primer of two equimolar oligonucleotides. Ligated cDNA was amplified by four rounds of PCR with nested alpha and beta constant-region primers and SP2. An oligonucleotide with the SP2 primer and a 12-nucleotide UMI was ligated to the cDNA 3' end. TCRdb re-analysed the UMI-ligation and nested PCR reads in MiXCR, keeping a single row per CDR3 protein. The table includes some 82,000 distinct CDR3 sequences, over 8.5% detected once. The V segment lost 0 bases and the J segment 0 bases; nucleotides outside the gene matches: 12. The CDR3 has 19 amino acids. Germline lookup yields CDR1 DFQATT and CDR2 SNEGSKA (reference sequence). About this clonotype: Its antigen remains unidentified.

What was sequenced was naive CD8+ T cells from blood. The chain is built from TRBV20-1 and TRBJ2-1; 9 bases are shared with TRBD2. The origin of this receptor is a human donor in good health. CDR3: CSARDWQRGDPSSYNEQFF. CDR3 coding DNA: TGCAGTGCTAGAGATTGGCAGCGGGGGGATCCGAGCTCCTACAATGAGCAGTTCTTC.